Sequencing of this T cell receptor beta chain was carried out in a study of T-cell memory formation after mild COVID-19. Background on the study: TCR clustering was largely donor specific.

The V and J ends lost 4 bases and 10 bases respectively, with 23 bases between them. The CDR3 runs to 16 residues. Germline V gives CDR1 LNHDA, CDR2 SQIVND (reference sequence). This clonotype showed up many times. The antigen is undetermined. The 5'RACE method, run with constant-segment primers, produced TCR alpha and TCR beta cDNA libraries (carrying sample barcodes and UMIs). TCRdb re-called the 5' RACE reads through MiXCR, storing one row per CDR3 protein. The table includes about 430,000 distinct CDR3 sequences, more than 15% detected once. Whole-study findings and limits: Shrinking CD4+ clones resided mostly in CM and EM, and CD8+ ones in EMRA. That cross-reactive memory joined was suggested by some responding clones appearing in pre-infection memory.

The material sequenced was PBMCs or a T cell subset sorted from them (not recorded which). The chain carries TRBV19 and TRBJ1-5; a weak D match, TRBD1 (5 bases). The clonotype originates from a young man who had mild COVID-19 (a few samples of this study predate the infection). Cell type and time point are not known. The CDR3 nucleotides are TGTGCCAGTAGTACCCTTGCCGGGACGGCCGGGGTCCCCCAGCATTTT. Translated: CASSTLAGTAGVPQHF.